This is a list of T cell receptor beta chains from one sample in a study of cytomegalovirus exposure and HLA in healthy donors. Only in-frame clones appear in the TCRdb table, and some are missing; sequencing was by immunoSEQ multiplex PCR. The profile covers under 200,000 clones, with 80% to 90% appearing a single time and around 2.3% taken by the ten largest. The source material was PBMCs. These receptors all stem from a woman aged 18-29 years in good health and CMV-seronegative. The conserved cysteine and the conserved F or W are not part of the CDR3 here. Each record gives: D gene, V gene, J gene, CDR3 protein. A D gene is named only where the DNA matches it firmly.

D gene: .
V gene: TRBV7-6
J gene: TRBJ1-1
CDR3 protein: ASSLQGNTEAF

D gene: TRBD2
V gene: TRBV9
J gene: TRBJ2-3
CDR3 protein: ASSAGGGSVFRSTDTQY

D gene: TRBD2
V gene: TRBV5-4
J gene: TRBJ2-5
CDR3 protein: ASSSGPRGRAQETQY

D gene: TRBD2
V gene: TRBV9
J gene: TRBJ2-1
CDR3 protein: ASSVTSGNEQF

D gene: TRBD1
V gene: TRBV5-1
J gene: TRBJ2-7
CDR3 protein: ASSRDRGGYEQY

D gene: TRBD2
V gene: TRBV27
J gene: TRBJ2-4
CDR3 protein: ASSLGGGLNIQY

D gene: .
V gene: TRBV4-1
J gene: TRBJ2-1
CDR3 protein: ASSQDRDNEQF

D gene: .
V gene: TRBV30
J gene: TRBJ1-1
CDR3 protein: AWTSLNTEAF

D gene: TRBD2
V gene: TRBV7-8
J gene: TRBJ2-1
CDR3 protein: ASSYGTSGDNEQF

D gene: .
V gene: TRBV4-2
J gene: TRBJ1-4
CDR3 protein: ASSPRTGDNEKLF

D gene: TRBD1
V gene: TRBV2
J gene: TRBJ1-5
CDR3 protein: ASRGDRGPQH

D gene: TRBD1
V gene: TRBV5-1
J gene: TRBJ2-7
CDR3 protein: ASSRDRGHEQY

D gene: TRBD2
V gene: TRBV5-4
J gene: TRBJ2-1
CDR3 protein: ASSLRAGGINEQF